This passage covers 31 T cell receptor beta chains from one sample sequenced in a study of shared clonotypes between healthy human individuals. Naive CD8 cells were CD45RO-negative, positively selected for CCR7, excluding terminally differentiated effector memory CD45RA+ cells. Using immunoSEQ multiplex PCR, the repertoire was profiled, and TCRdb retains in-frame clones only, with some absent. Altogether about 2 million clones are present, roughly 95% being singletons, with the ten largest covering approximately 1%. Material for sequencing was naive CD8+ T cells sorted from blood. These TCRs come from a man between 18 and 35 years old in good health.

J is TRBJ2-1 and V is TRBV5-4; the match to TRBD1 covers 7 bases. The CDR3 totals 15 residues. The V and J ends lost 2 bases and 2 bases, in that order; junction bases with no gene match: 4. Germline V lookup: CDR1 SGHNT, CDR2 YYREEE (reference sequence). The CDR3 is CASSFRTGPYNEQFF. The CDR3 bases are TGTGCCAGCAGCTTCAGGACAGGTCCCTACAATGAGCAGTTCTTC. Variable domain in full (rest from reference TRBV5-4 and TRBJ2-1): ETGVTQSPTHLIKTRGQQVTLRCSSQSGHNTVSWYQQALGQGPQFIFQYYREEENGRGNFPPRFSGLQFPNYSSELNVNALELDDSALYLCASSFRTGPYNEQFFGPGTRLTVL.

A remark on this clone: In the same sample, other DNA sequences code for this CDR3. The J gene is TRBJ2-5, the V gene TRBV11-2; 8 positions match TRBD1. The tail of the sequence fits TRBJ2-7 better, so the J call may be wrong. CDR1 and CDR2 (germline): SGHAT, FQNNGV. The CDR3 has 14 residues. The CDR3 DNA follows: TGTGCCAGCAGCTTCGGGACAGGTACCTACGAGCAGTACTTC. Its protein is CASSFGTGTYEQYF.

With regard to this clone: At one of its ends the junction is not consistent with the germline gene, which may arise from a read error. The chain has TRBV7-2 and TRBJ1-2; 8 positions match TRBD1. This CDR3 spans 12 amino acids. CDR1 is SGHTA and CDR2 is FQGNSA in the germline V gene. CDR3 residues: CASSLVPGQAEF. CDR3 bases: TGTGCCAGCAGCTTAGTGCCGGGACAGGCGGAATTC.

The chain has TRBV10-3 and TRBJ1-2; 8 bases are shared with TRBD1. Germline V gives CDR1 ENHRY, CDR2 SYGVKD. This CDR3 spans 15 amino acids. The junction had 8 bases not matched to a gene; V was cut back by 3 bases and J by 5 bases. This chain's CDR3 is CAISEPEQGEYGYTF. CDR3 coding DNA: TGTGCCATCAGTGAACCCGAACAGGGGGAGTATGGCTACACCTTC.

CDR3 sequence: CASSLPLDGAMNTEAFF. The CDR3 nucleotides are TGTGCCAGCAGCCTTCCCCTGGACGGTGCTATGAACACTGAAGCTTTCTTT. The rearrangement uses TRBV7-9 and TRBJ1-1, with unresolved D. This CDR3 is 17 amino acids long. Trimming took 5 bases from V and 0 from J, leaving 19 bases between them. Germline V gene lookup returns CDR1 SEHNR and CDR2 FQNEAQ (reference sequence). Combining the CDR3 with reference TRBV7-9 and TRBJ1-1 gives the whole variable domain DTGVSQNPRHKITKRGQNVTFRCDPISEHNRLYWYRQTLGQGPEFLTYFQNEAQLEKSRLLSDRFSAERPKGSFSTLEIQRTEQGDSAMYLCASSLPLDGAMNTEAFFGQGTRLTVV.

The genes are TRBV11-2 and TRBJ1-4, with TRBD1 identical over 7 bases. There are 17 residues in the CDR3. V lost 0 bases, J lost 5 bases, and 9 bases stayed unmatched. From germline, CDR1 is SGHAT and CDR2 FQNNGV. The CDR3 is CASSLDYRDRPNEKLFF. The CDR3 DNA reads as TGTGCCAGCAGCTTAGATTACAGGGACAGACCGAATGAAAAACTGTTTTTT. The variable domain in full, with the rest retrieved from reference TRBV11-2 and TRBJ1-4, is EAGVAQSPRYKIIEKRQSVAFWCNPISGHATLYWYQQILGQGPKLLIQFQNNGVVDDSQLPKDRFSAERLKGVDSTLKIQPAKLEDSAVYLCASSLDYRDRPNEKLFFGSGTQLSVL.

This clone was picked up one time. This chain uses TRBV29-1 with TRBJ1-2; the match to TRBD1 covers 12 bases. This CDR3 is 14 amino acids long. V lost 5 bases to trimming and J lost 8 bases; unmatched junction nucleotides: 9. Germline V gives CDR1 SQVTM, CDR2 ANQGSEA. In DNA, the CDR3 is TGCAGCGTTTCCCAGGGACAGGGGGCGCGAGGCTACACCTTC. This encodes CSVSQGQGARGYTF.

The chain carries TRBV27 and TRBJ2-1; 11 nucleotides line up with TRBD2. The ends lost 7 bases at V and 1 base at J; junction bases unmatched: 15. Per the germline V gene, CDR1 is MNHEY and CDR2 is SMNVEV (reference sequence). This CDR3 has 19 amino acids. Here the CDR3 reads CASTLLGVAGGGSYNEQFF. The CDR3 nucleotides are TGTGCCAGCACCCTCCTCGGGGTAGCGGGAGGGGGGTCCTACAATGAGCAGTTCTTC.

CDR3 coding DNA: TGCAGCGTTGAAACCCTCTACGAGCAGTACTTC. Translation: CSVETLYEQYF. The V gene is TRBV29-1, the J gene TRBJ2-7; D gene uncertain. The CDR3 totals 11 residues. Germline CDR1 and CDR2: SQVTM and ANQGSEA. V lost 2 bases, J lost 3 bases, and 5 bases lay in between.

CDR3 nucleotides: TGTGCCAGCAGCTTAGCCGAGACAGGGTCCCTAGCTGGGACCGGGGAGCTGTTTTTT. Its translation: CASSLAETGSLAGTGELFF. The rearrangement uses TRBV7-8 and TRBJ2-2; 7 nucleotides match TRBD1. Germline loops: CDR1 SGHVS, CDR2 FQNEAQ. The CDR3 extends over 19 amino acids. Trimming cost V 0 bases and J 5 bases; bases outside gene matches: 15.

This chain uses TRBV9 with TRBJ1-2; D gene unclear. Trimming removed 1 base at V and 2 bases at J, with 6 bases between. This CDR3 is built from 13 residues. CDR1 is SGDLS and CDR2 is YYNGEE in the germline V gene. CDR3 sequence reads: CASSVQSNYGYTF. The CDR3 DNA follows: TGTGCCAGCAGCGTACAATCGAACTATGGCTACACCTTC.

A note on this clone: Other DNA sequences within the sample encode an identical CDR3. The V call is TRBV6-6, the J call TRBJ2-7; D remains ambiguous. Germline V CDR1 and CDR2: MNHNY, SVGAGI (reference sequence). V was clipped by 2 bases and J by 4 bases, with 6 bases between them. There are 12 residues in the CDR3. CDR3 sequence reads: CASSYGIYEQYF. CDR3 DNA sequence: TGTGCCAGCAGTTACGGGATTTACGAGCAGTACTTC.

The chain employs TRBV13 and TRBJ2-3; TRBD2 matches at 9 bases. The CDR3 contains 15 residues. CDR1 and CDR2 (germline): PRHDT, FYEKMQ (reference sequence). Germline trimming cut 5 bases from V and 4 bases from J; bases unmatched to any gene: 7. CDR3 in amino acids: CASSTREGPSDTQYF. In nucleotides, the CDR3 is TGTGCCAGCAGCACGCGGGAGGGGCCCTCAGATACGCAGTATTTT. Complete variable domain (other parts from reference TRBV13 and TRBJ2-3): AAGVIQSPRHLIKEKRETATLKCYPIPRHDTVYWYQQGPGQDPQFLISFYEKMQSDKGSIPDRFSAQQFSDYHSELNMSSLELGDSALYFCASSTREGPSDTQYFGPGTRLTVL.

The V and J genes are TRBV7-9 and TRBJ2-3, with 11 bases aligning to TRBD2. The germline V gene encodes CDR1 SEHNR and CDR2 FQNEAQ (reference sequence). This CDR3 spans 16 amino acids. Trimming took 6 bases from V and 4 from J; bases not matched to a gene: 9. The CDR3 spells CASSPTSGSLADTQYF. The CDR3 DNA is TGTGCCAGCAGTCCTACTAGCGGGAGTCTAGCAGATACGCAGTATTTT.

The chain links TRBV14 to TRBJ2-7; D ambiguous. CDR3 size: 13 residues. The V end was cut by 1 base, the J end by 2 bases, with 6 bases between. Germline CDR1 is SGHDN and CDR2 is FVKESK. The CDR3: CASSQGDPYEQYF. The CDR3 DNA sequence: TGTGCCAGCAGCCAAGGAGACCCCTACGAGCAGTACTTC.

CDR3 DNA: TGTGCCAGCAGCCTCCCGAGGGGTGACGAGCAGTACTTC. Amino acids: CASSLPRGDEQYF. The chain combines TRBV7-8 with TRBJ2-7, with D perhaps assigned TRBD1 or TRBD2 (5 bases each). In germline, CDR1 is SGHVS, CDR2 FQNEAQ. Trimming took off 5 bases at V and 5 bases at J, with 13 bases between the two ends. This CDR3 has 13 amino acids. Full variable domain (outside the CDR3, taken from reference TRBV7-8 and TRBJ2-7): GAGVSQSPRYKVAKRGQDVALRCDPISGHVSLFWYQQALGQGPEFLTYFQNEAQLDKSGLPSDRFFAERPEGSVSTLKIQRTQQEDSAVYLCASSLPRGDEQYFGPGTRLTVT.

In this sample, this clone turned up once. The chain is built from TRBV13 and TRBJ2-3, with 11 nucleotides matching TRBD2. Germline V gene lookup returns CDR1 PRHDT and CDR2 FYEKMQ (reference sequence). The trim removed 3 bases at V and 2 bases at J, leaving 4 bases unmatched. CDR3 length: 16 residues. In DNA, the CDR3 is TGTGCCAGCAGCTTCCCGGGACTAGCGGTCACAGATACGCAGTATTTT. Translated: CASSFPGLAVTDTQYF.

Written as DNA, the CDR3 is TGTGCCAGCAGTTCCGCCGGGACAAATACAGATACGCAGTATTTT. Protein: CASSSAGTNTDTQYF. The chain uses TRBV27 and TRBJ2-3; weak D call: TRBD1 (6 bases). Trimming removed 4 bases at V and 3 bases at J, with 14 bases between. The CDR3 loop spans 15 amino acids. Germline V gene sequence: CDR1 MNHEY, CDR2 SMNVEV (reference sequence).

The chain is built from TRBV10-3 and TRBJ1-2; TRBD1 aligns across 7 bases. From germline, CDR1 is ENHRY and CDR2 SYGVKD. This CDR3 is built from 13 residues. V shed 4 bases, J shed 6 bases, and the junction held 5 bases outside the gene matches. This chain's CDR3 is CAISAEGADGYTF. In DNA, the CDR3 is TGTGCCATCAGTGCTGAGGGGGCGGATGGCTACACCTTC.

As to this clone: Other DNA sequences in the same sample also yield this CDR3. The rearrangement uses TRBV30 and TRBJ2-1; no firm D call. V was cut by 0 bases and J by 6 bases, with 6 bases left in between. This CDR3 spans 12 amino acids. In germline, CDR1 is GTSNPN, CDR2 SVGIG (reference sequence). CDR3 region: CAWSVGLNEQFF. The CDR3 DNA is TGTGCCTGGAGTGTCGGGCTCAATGAGCAGTTCTTC.

CDR3 residues: CASSEGTEGSGNTIYF. The CDR3 nucleotides read TGTGCCAGCAGTGAAGGTACGGAGGGCTCTGGAAACACCATATATTTT. The chain links TRBV2 to TRBJ1-3; D remains ambiguous. V dropped 1 base and J dropped 0 bases, with 10 bases sitting between them. CDR3 length: 16 amino acids. CDR1 and CDR2 (germline): SNHLY, FYNNEI.

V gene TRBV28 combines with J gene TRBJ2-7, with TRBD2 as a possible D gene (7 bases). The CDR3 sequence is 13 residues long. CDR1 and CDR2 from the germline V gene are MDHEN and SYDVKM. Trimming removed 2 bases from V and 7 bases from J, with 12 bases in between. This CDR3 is CASSLGGAEEQYF. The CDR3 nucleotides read TGTGCCAGCAGTTTAGGGGGGGCTGAGGAGCAGTACTTC.

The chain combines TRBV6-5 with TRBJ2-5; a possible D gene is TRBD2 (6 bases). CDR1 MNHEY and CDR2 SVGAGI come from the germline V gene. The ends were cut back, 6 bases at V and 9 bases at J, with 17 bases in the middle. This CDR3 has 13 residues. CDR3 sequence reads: CASRGRDLLAQYF. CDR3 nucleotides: TGTGCCAGCAGGGGAAGGGACTTACTGGCCCAGTACTTC.

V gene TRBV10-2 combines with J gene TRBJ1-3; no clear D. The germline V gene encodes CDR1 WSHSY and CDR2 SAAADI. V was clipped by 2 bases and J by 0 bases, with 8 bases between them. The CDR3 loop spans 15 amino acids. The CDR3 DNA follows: TGCGCCAGCAGTGAGGCAGTTTTCTCTGGAAACACCATATATTTT. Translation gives CASSEAVFSGNTIYF.

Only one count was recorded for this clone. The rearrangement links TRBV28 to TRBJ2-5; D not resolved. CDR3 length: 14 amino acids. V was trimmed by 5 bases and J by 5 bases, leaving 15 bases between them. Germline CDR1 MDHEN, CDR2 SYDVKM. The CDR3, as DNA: TGTGCCAGCAGTGAAATAGAGGCCCAGGAGACCCAGTACTTC. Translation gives CASSEIEAQETQYF.

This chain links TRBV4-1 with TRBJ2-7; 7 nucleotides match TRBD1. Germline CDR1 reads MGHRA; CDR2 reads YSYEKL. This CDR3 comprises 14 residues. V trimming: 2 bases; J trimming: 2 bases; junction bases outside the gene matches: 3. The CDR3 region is CASSQSQGAYEQYF. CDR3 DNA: TGCGCCAGCAGCCAAAGCCAGGGGGCCTACGAGCAGTACTTC.

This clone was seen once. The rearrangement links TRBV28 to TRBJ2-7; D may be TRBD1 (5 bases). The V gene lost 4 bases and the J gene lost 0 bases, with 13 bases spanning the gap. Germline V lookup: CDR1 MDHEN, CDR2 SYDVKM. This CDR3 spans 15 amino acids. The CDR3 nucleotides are TGTGCCAGCAGTTACAACGTTGACAGCTCCTACGAGCAGTACTTC. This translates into CASSYNVDSSYEQYF.

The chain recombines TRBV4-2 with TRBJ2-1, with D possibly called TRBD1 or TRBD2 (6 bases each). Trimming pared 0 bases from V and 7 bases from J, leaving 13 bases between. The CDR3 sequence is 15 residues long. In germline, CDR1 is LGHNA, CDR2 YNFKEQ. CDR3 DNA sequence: TGTGCCAGCAGCCAAGATCCGGGGGCCGATAATGAGCAGTTCTTC. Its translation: CASSQDPGADNEQFF.

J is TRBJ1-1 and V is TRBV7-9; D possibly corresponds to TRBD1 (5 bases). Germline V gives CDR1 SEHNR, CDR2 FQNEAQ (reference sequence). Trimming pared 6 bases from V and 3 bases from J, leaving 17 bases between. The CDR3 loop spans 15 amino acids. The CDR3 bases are TGTGCCAGCAGTTACGTTTCGGGGGGAGACACTGAAGCTTTCTTT. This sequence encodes CASSYVSGGDTEAFF.

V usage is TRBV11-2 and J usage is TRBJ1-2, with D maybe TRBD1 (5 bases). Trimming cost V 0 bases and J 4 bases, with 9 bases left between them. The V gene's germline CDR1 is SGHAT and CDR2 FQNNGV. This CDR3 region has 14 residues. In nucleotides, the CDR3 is TGTGCCAGCAGCTTAGATCCAGGGCTCTATGGCTACACCTTC. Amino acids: CASSLDPGLYGYTF.

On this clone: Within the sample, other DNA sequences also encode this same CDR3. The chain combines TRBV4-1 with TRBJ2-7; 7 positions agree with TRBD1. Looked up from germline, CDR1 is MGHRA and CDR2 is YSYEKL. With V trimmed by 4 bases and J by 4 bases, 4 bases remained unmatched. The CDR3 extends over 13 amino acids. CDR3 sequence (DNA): TGCGCCAGCAGCCGGGGACAGAATTACGAGCAGTACTTC. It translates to CASSRGQNYEQYF.